Below are 24 T cell receptor beta chains sequenced from a single sample in a study of blood T cell repertoires in COVID-19. Clones were sequenced by immunoSEQ multiplex PCR, and TCRdb holds only the in-frame ones, with some missing. Among 35,000 to 50,000 clones listed, less than 70% were seen once. Sequencing was performed on peripheral blood. The receptors originated from a man aged 80 or over with acute or convalescent COVID-19.

This chain links TRBV27 with TRBJ2-7; TRBD2 matches 9 bases. V was pared by 6 bases and J by 5 bases, with 11 bases of the junction left unmatched. The germline gives CDR1 MNHEY, CDR2 SMNVEV (reference sequence). CDR3 length: 15 residues. The CDR3 protein is CASSNKGLAIHEQYF. The CDR3 DNA reads as TGTGCCAGCAGCAATAAAGGACTAGCGATCCACGAGCAGTACTTC.

The chain combines TRBV5-4 with TRBJ2-1; D call uncertain. V shed 3 bases and J shed 8 bases, with 9 bases lying between them. Germline values: CDR1 SGHNT, CDR2 YYREEE (reference sequence). This CDR3 spans 12 amino acids. CDR3 sequence: CASSWSADEQFF. CDR3 in DNA: TGTGCCAGCAGCTGGTCCGCGGATGAGCAGTTCTTC.

V usage is TRBV3-1 (or the pseudogene TRBV3-2) and J usage is TRBJ1-3; D perhaps matches TRBD1 (6 bases). Germline lookup yields CDR1 LGHDT and CDR2 YNNKEL (reference sequence). This CDR3 spans 15 amino acids. V lost 1 base to trimming and J lost 7 bases, with 14 bases between them. The CDR3 DNA reads as TGTGCCAGCAGCCAAGCGGGGCAGGGGACGAACACCATATATTTT. Translating gives CASSQAGQGTNTIYF.

The rearrangement links TRBV3-1 (or the pseudogene TRBV3-2) to TRBJ1-2, with D perhaps matching TRBD1 (6 bases). This CDR3 has 13 amino acids. Trimming removed 4 bases from V and 5 bases from J, with 11 bases in between. Germline V gene data show CDR1 as LGHDT and CDR2 as YNNKEL (reference sequence). CDR3 sequence (DNA): TGTGCCAGCAGCCGGGGACAATTTTATGGCTACACCTTC. Its protein is CASSRGQFYGYTF.

The chain couples TRBV10-3 to TRBJ2-2; a possible D gene is TRBD1 (6 bases). V was cut by 0 bases and J by 4 bases, with 6 bases left in between. The CDR3 consists of 14 residues. Germline lookup yields CDR1 ENHRY and CDR2 SYGVKD. The CDR3 here is CAISESTGTGELFF. In nucleotides, the CDR3 is TGTGCCATCAGTGAGTCGACAGGCACCGGGGAGCTGTTTTTT.

The CDR3 DNA is TGTGCCAGCAGCGAAGCTCCGGGACACCGGAACTATGGCTACACCTTC. It specifies CASSEAPGHRNYGYTF. The chain recombines TRBV7-6 with TRBJ1-2, with D possibly matching TRBD1 (6 bases). The length of the CDR3 is 16 residues. Germline V gene data show CDR1 as SGHVS and CDR2 as FNYEAQ. Trimming removed 5 bases at V and 2 bases at J, with 18 bases between.

The rearrangement uses TRBV9 and TRBJ1-2; weak D call: TRBD1 (5 bases). Trimming pared 2 bases from V and 0 bases from J, leaving 5 bases between. The germline V gene has CDR1 SGDLS and CDR2 YYNGEE. This CDR3 is 13 amino acids long. The CDR3 DNA sequence: TGTGCCAGCAGCGTCAGGGCTAACTATGGCTACACCTTC. It specifies CASSVRANYGYTF.

This clone was observed a handful of times. This chain links TRBV7-6 with TRBJ1-5, with no clear D. CDR1 is SGHVS, CDR2 FNYEAQ, per germline. Between the trimmed V and J ends, which lost 1 base and 6 bases, there was a span of 16 bases. This CDR3 region has 16 residues. In DNA, the CDR3 is TGTGCCAGCAGCTTAGAGCCAGCGGGAGTTCCTCAGCCCCAGCATTTT. It translates to CASSLEPAGVPQPQHF.

V usage is TRBV12-5 and J usage is TRBJ2-3; 8 nucleotides align to TRBD2. V gave up 0 bases and J gave up 6 bases; unmatched junction bases: 8. This CDR3 region has 16 residues. Germline lookup yields CDR1 LGHNT and CDR2 FRNRAP. The CDR3 DNA sequence: TGTGCTAGTGGTTTGGTAAGCGGGAGTAGGGCGGATACGCAGTATTTT. This codes for CASGLVSGSRADTQYF.

The chain couples TRBV5-1 to TRBJ2-3; 8 nucleotides match TRBD2. The germline gives CDR1 SGHRS, CDR2 YFSETQ. The CDR3 consists of 16 residues. The J segment lost 5 bases and the V segment lost 4 bases, leaving 12 bases of the junction unmatched. CDR3 nucleotide sequence: TGCGCCAGCAGCGTAGGACTAGCCCACCGGGTAGATACGCAGTATTTT. As protein: CASSVGLAHRVDTQYF.

The V gene is TRBV6-2 or TRBV6-3, the J gene TRBJ1-5, with D unclear. Germline V lookup: CDR1 MNHEY, CDR2 SVGEGT. This CDR3 region has 14 residues. Trimming stripped 2 bases from V and 6 bases from J, with 11 bases between. This CDR3 is CASSYVGNSQPQHF. The CDR3 DNA is TGTGCCAGCAGTTACGTAGGAAACAGTCAGCCCCAGCATTTT.

The gene calls are TRBV19 and TRBJ1-4; D uncertain. This CDR3 has 15 residues. V dropped 8 bases and J dropped 5 bases, with 18 bases sitting between them. Germline V gives CDR1 LNHDA, CDR2 SQIVND (reference sequence). The CDR3 here is CASHNEAGINEKLFF. CDR3 DNA sequence: TGTGCCAGTCATAACGAGGCGGGGATAAATGAAAAACTGTTTTTT. Supplemented by reference TRBV19 and TRBJ1-4, the full variable domain reads DGGITQSPKYLFRKEGQNVTLSCEQNLNHDAMYWYRQDPGQGLRLIYYSQIVNDFQKGDIAEGYSVSREKKESFPLTVTSAQKNPTAFYLCASHNEAGINEKLFFGSGTQLSVL.

This clone was seen only a few times. CDR3 in DNA: TGTGCCAGCAGCTTGGCCCAGGGCCTTAGCACAGATACGCAGTATTTT. This gives the protein CASSLAQGLSTDTQYF. The rearrangement joins TRBV5-4 to TRBJ2-3; D is possibly TRBD1 (5 bases). CDR1 is SGHNT, CDR2 YYREEE, per germline (reference sequence). V shed 0 bases and J shed 0 bases, with 11 bases lying between them. This CDR3 region has 16 residues.

In its sample, this clone was seen once. The chain links TRBV5-1 to TRBJ1-4; no clear D gene. The V and J ends lost 2 bases and 6 bases respectively, with 11 bases between them. The V gene's germline CDR1 is SGHRS and CDR2 YFSETQ. The CDR3 contains 14 residues. The CDR3 spells CASSFWALDEKLFF. CDR3 DNA: TGCGCCAGCAGCTTTTGGGCCCTCGATGAAAAACTGTTTTTT.

The chain joins TRBV10-1 to TRBJ1-1; the D is unclear. Trimming removed 3 bases at V and 1 base at J, with 6 bases between. This CDR3 region has 13 residues. From germline, CDR1 is WNHNN and CDR2 SYGVQD (reference sequence). The CDR3 DNA follows: TGCGCCAGCAGTGAAGGGAGGAACACTGAAGCTTTCTTT. Residues: CASSEGRNTEAFF.

This clone has only a few counts. This rearrangement joins TRBV2 to TRBJ1-1; 11 nucleotides match TRBD1. There are 13 residues in the CDR3. Trimming took 6 bases from V and 4 from J; bases not matched to a gene: 1. Germline V lookup: CDR1 SNHLY, CDR2 FYNNEI. Here the CDR3 reads CASRGTGGTEAFF. CDR3 nucleotide sequence: TGTGCCAGCAGGGGGACAGGGGGCACTGAAGCTTTCTTT.

V usage is TRBV5-6 and J usage is TRBJ1-1; possible D gene TRBD1, 6 bases. The V end lost 3 bases, the J end lost 4 bases, and 13 bases lay between the germline ends. Per germline, CDR1 SGHDT and CDR2 YYEEEE. The CDR3 has 14 amino acids. The CDR3 loop is CASSSAQGVTEAFF. Here the CDR3 DNA reads TGTGCCAGCAGCTCGGCACAGGGAGTCACTGAAGCTTTCTTT.

V usage is TRBV29-1 and J usage is TRBJ1-1, with TRBD1 matching 8 bases. This CDR3 is 14 amino acids long. With V trimmed by 7 bases and J by 1 base, 8 bases remained unmatched. Germline V gene lookup returns CDR1 SQVTM and CDR2 ANQGSEA. CDR3 in amino acids: CSATVTGENTEAFF. Here the CDR3 DNA reads TGCAGCGCCACCGTGACAGGGGAGAACACTGAAGCTTTCTTT.

The V call is TRBV6-2 or TRBV6-3, the J call TRBJ1-2; tentatively, D is TRBD1 (5 bases). Germline V gives CDR1 MNHEY, CDR2 SVGEGT. V was clipped by 6 bases and J by 2 bases, with 10 bases between them. This CDR3 is built from 13 residues. The CDR3 is CASSWDLNYGYTF. CDR3 DNA sequence: TGTGCCAGCAGCTGGGACTTAAACTATGGCTACACCTTC.

The chain uses TRBV5-4 and TRBJ2-2; the D is unclear. The CDR3 covers 16 residues. With 0 bases removed from V and 5 bases from J, the gap between germline ends came to 14 bases. Germline V gene lookup returns CDR1 SGHNT and CDR2 YYREEE (reference sequence). The DNA for the CDR3 is TGTGCCAGCAGCTTGGGGGCCAGTGGCTGGACCGGGGAGCTGTTTTTT. Protein product: CASSLGASGWTGELFF.

The J gene is TRBJ2-7, the V gene TRBV27; D is perhaps TRBD1 (6 bases). The V and J ends lost 6 bases and 0 bases respectively, with 15 bases between them. The CDR3 is 15 amino acids. Germline CDR1 reads MNHEY; CDR2 reads SMNVEV (reference sequence). The CDR3 region is CASRLGQTSSYEQYF. The CDR3 DNA reads TGTGCCAGCAGGCTAGGACAGACCAGCTCCTACGAGCAGTACTTC.

This chain uses TRBV21-1 with TRBJ2-1; TRBD2 is the table's D call and was not checked against the DNA. TRBV21-1 is tagged as a pseudogene. The CDR3 length is 17 residues. The CDR3 DNA follows: TGTGCCAGCAGCAAAAGGACTAGCGGGAGGGGGTACAATGAGCAGTTCTTC. It yields the protein CASSKRTSGRGYNEQFF.

V and J are TRBV9 and TRBJ1-3; D might be TRBD1 (6 bases). This CDR3 spans 16 amino acids. The V gene lost 3 bases and the J gene lost 2 bases, with 15 bases spanning the gap. The germline CDR1 and CDR2 sequences are SGDLS and YYNGEE. The CDR3 region has the DNA TGTGCCAGCAGCGCGGGGGCGGGGGAAGCTGGAAACACCATATATTTT. Residues: CASSAGAGEAGNTIYF.

V is TRBV20-1 and J is TRBJ1-2; TRBD1 might be the D (5 bases). CDR1 and CDR2 (germline): DFQATT, SNEGSKA (reference sequence). CDR3 size: 14 residues. Trimming removed 3 bases at V and 5 bases at J, with 16 bases between. CDR3 DNA sequence: TGCAGTGCTAGTCTTGGACGGGGGGTTTATGGCTACACCTTC. It is translated as CSASLGRGVYGYTF.